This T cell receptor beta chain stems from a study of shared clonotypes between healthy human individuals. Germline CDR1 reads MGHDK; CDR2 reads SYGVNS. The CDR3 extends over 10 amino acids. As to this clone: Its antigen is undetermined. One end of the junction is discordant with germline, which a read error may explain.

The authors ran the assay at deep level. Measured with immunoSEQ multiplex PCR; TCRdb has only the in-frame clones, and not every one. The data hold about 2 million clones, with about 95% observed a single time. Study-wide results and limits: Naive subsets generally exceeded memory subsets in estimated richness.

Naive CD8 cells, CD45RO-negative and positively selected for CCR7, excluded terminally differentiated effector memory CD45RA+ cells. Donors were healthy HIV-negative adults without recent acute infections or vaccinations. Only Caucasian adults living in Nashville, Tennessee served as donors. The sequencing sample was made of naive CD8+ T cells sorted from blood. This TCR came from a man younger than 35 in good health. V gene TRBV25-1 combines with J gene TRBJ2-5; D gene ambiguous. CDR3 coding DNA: TGTGCCAGCAGTGCGGAGACCCAGCACTTC. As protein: CASSAETQHF. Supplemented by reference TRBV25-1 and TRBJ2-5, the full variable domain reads EADIYQTPRYLVIGTGKKITLECSQTMGHDKMYWYQQDPGMELHLIHYSYGVNSTEKGDLSSESTVSRIRTEHFPLTLESARPSHTSQYLCASSAETQHFGPGTRLLVL.